This entry describes one T cell receptor (beta chain). The record originates from a study of blood T cell repertoires in COVID-19. CDR3 size: 17 residues. The trim removed 5 bases at V and 6 bases at J, leaving 15 bases unmatched. CDR1 is SQVTM and CDR2 is ANQGSEA in the germline V gene. This table comes from immunoSEQ multiplex PCR, and its TCRdb copy is limited to in-frame clones, with some not included. The sample shows 300,000 to 400,000 clones, more than 90% of them seen only once. Everyone who took part was about 18 to 89 years old, and they came from 24 US areas. Each participant's cohort was designated according to participant-reported clinical history. It was within 2 weeks before study entry that exposed participants met a COVID-19 case.

The sample taken for sequencing was PBMCs or T cells enriched from blood (not recorded which). This TCR was recovered from a woman aged 25 to 39 who had been exposed to COVID-19. The V gene is TRBV29-1, the J gene TRBJ2-3, with 12 bases that match TRBD2. This CDR3 is CSVSFRLAGAPPDTQYF. Here the CDR3 DNA reads TGCAGCGTTTCTTTTAGACTAGCGGGGGCCCCCCCCGATACGCAGTATTTT.